These T cell receptor beta chains were read from a single sample in a study of blood T cell repertoires in COVID-19. The method was immunoSEQ multiplex PCR; TCRdb's version includes in-frame clones alone and lacks a portion of them. Among about 180,000 clones listed, approximately 86% were seen once. The material sequenced was peripheral blood. The origin of the receptors is a young woman with active or convalescent COVID-19. Both conserved end residues are part of each CDR3.

14	TRBV6-1	CASRDRGRNEKLFF
13	TRBV12-3/TRBV12-4	CASSPSGDYEQYF
12	TRBV12-3/TRBV12-4	CASSPRWYEQYF
15	TRBV14	CASSQVRGGGYGYTF
15	TRBV6-1	CASSDQGGVNTEAFF
17	TRBV27	CASKKGFGTGDFYEQYF
16	TRBV9	CASSVVGLMNTGELFF
12	TRBV19	CASRRGNTEAFF
15	TRBV27	CASSLFEGVSYEQYF
14	TRBV6-5	CASRTGHKNSPLHF
15	TRBV27	CASSWGGQGGETQYF
15	TRBV25-1	CASSPLGQLNTEAFF
14	TRBV28	CASNRQGRTYEQYF
16	TRBV10-2	CASSVGTGALNTEAFF
15	TRBV7-8	CASSLYQFMNTEAFF
15	TRBV7-9	CASSYSVAGANVLTF
13	TRBV29-1	CSARGDRDNEQFF
14	TRBV15	CATSIVSGNSPLHF
15	TRBV27	CASSLSGTSNYGYTF
17	TRBV2	CASSVGDIRNAGNTIYF
13	TRBV7-9	CASRILGAGPLHF
15	TRBV7-6	CASRSRQGLTGELFF
13	TRBV5-1	CASSLTVNYGYTF
14	TRBV19	CASSFSRGPTEAFF
13	TRBV11-2	CASSLREDTEAFF
18	TRBV3-1/TRBV3-2	CASSQDVSLGRGNTEAFF
17	TRBV4-2	CASSHETSGGTTGELFF
15	TRBV5-5	CASSRTGDGNQPQHF
14	TRBV19	CASSIGVTYNEQFF
14	TRBV4-1	CASSTYSGADTQYF
16	TRBV5-4	CASRPDRGRNTGELFF
12	TRBV12-3/TRBV12-4	CASSLLGFEQYF
16	TRBV5-1	CASSGGQGKGDNEQFF
17	TRBV19	CASSKRSSGGNTGELFF
12	TRBV2	CASNPGVDEQFF
15	TRBV19	CASSKTSGSLHEQFF
12	TRBV11-2	CASSRTGKGAFF
12	TRBV3-1/TRBV3-2	CASSQTDNEQFF
15	TRBV9	CASTPTGGLQETQYF
16	TRBV23-1	CASSPHTDRGQETQYF
13	TRBV7-9	CASSSTGDYGYTF
17	TRBV28	CASSLFQGALSSYGYTF
13	TRBV28	CASSFVGGQPQHF
14	TRBV27	CASSLGKKTGELFF
15	TRBV11-3	CASSLDGQGDYGYTF
16	TRBV28	CASSLSYLRLRNEQFF
15	TRBV25-1	CASRTTQGYDNEQFF
14	TRBV18	CASSPGHTADTQYF
14	TRBV18	CASSPMNGGNEQYF
15	TRBV4-2	CASSQSTGGWETQYF
14	TRBV5-6	CASSTGQGNWGYTF